This TCR beta chain stems from a study of blood T cell repertoires in COVID-19. Assay: immunoSEQ multiplex PCR; the TCRdb copy retains only in-frame clones and omits some. The sample includes roughly 340,000 clones, around nine tenths seen only once; the top ten take 6% to 8.5%. The receptor comes from a woman between 65 and 79 years old with COVID-19, enrolled during active disease. Source material: peripheral blood.

CDR3 DNA: TGTGCCAGCAGCTTAAGAGCGGGGGGCATCGGAGTCGGGGAGCTGTTTTTT. It codes for CASSLRAGGIGVGELFF. The chain is built from TRBV7-2 and TRBJ2-2; 9 bases align to TRBD2. The junction had 11 bases not matched to a gene; V was cut back by 2 bases and J by 7 bases. The CDR3 is 17 amino acids. Looked up from germline, CDR1 is SGHTA and CDR2 is FQGNSA.